These 19 T cell receptor beta chains came from one sample sequenced in a study of blood T cell repertoires in COVID-19. The method was immunoSEQ multiplex PCR; TCRdb's version includes in-frame clones alone and lacks a portion of them. The repertoire includes 150,000 or so clones, approximately 82% of them detected once, and over 20% sits in the top ten. Sequences were obtained from peripheral blood. The receptors were sampled from an elderly woman with acute or convalescent COVID-19.

This clone was observed a handful of times. The chain is built from TRBV9 and TRBJ2-7, with 10 nucleotides matching TRBD1. The CDR3 covers 13 residues. The V gene's germline CDR1 is SGDLS and CDR2 YYNGEE. The J segment lost 4 bases and the V segment lost 7 bases, leaving 5 bases of the junction unmatched. The CDR3 coding sequence is TGTGCCAGCGGACCGGGACAGGGGTACGAGCAGTACTTC. Translating it yields CASGPGQGYEQYF. The complete variable domain, with remaining parts taken from reference TRBV9 and TRBJ2-7, reads DSGVTQTPKHLITATGQRVTLRCSPRSGDLSVYWYQQSLDQGLQFLIQYYNGEERAKGNILERFSAQQFPDLHSELNLSSLELGDSALYFCASGPGQGYEQYFGPGTRLTVT.

This clone has only one observation. The chain has TRBV9 and TRBJ1-1, with a tentative D call TRBD1 (5 bases). Germline V lookup: CDR1 SGDLS, CDR2 YYNGEE. V lost 4 bases and J lost 1, with 14 bases in between. This CDR3 is 15 amino acids long. The DNA of the CDR3 is TGTGCCAGCAGCCTCGGGGGATTCGGGAACACTGAAGCTTTCTTT. As protein: CASSLGGFGNTEAFF.

The chain carries TRBV2 and TRBJ1-2, with 7 bases lining up with TRBD1. The CDR3 extends over 15 amino acids. V dropped 3 bases and J dropped 1; count of bases not matched to a gene: 5. Germline V CDR1 and CDR2: SNHLY, FYNNEI. The chain's CDR3 is CASSDPGQVNYGYTF. The CDR3 DNA sequence: TGTGCCAGCAGTGACCCCGGACAGGTTAACTATGGCTACACCTTC.

The chain is built from TRBV3-1 (or the pseudogene TRBV3-2) and TRBJ1-2, with TRBD1 identical over 7 bases. Unmatched junction bases numbered 2, after V lost 6 bases and J lost 4 bases. Germline CDR1 and CDR2: LGHDT and YNNKEL (reference sequence). The CDR3 consists of 12 residues. This CDR3 is CASSRTGYGYTF. The DNA for the CDR3 is TGTGCCAGCAGTCGGACAGGCTATGGCTACACCTTC.

This chain joins TRBV14 and TRBJ2-7; D may be TRBD2 (7 bases). The CDR3 is made up of 16 amino acids. The germline V gene encodes CDR1 SGHDN and CDR2 FVKESK. V was trimmed by 1 base and J by 3 bases, leaving 16 bases between them. Here the CDR3 reads CASSQGIVGGLYEQYF. The CDR3 bases are TGTGCCAGCAGCCAAGGAATCGTCGGGGGGCTCTACGAGCAGTACTTC.

This clone occurred a few times. The chain couples TRBV19 to TRBJ2-3; 7 bases fit TRBD2. The CDR3 extends over 15 amino acids. Trimming at V came to 9 bases and at J to 0 bases, leaving 9 bases not matched to a gene. Germline V gene lookup returns CDR1 LNHDA and CDR2 SQIVND (reference sequence). CDR3 in DNA: TGTGCCAGCGTCGCCTGGGAGGGAAGCACAGATACGCAGTATTTT. Translated: CASVAWEGSTDTQYF.

This chain connects TRBV2 to TRBJ1-5, with D possibly being TRBD1 (5 bases). Trimming stripped 4 bases from V and 1 base from J, with 17 bases between. Looked up from germline, CDR1 is SNHLY and CDR2 is FYNNEI. The CDR3 consists of 17 residues. The CDR3 is CASSGGRGKASNQPQHF. CDR3 nucleotides: TGTGCCAGCAGTGGCGGTAGGGGAAAGGCCAGCAATCAGCCCCAGCATTTT.

The chain recombines TRBV7-9 with TRBJ1-6; possibly TRBD1 for D (5 bases). CDR3 length: 15 amino acids. The germline V and J ends were trimmed by 1 base and 9 bases, with 13 bases remaining between them. Germline CDR1 is SEHNR and CDR2 is FQNEAQ (reference sequence). The CDR3 region has the DNA TGTGCCAGCAGCTTAGTTGCAGGGTATGGTTCACCCCTCCACTTT. Translation: CASSLVAGYGSPLHF.

A single count supports this clone. The V and J genes are TRBV7-2 and TRBJ1-6; D is perhaps TRBD1 (5 bases). Trimming took 5 bases from V and 8 from J, leaving 10 bases between them. Germline V gene data show CDR1 as SGHTA and CDR2 as FQGNSA. The CDR3 contains 13 residues. The CDR3 here is CASSPDSYSPLHF. CDR3 nucleotide sequence: TGTGCCAGCAGCCCTGACAGCTATTCACCCCTCCACTTT.

This clone was recorded once. The CDR3 region is CASSIGTPRVYEQYF. The CDR3 nucleotides read TGTGCCAGTAGTATCGGGACTCCTAGGGTATACGAGCAGTACTTC. This chain links TRBV19 with TRBJ2-7; possibly TRBD2 for D (6 bases). This CDR3 has 15 amino acids. Germline V gene data show CDR1 as LNHDA and CDR2 as SQIVND (reference sequence). V lost 3 bases to trimming and J lost 4 bases, with 16 bases between them.

The J gene is TRBJ2-3, the V gene TRBV7-6; 9 bases agree with TRBD1. V shed 5 bases, J shed 2 bases, and the junction held 8 bases outside the gene matches. Germline CDR1 SGHVS, CDR2 FNYEAQ. The CDR3 consists of 16 residues. The CDR3, as DNA: TGTGCCAGCAGCCTAACCAGGGACAGGGTCACAGATACGCAGTATTTT. Its protein is CASSLTRDRVTDTQYF. Full variable domain (rest looked up from reference TRBV7-6 and TRBJ2-3): GAGVSQSPRYKVTKRGQDVALRCDPISGHVSLYWYRQALGQGPEFLTYFNYEAQQDKSGLPNDRFSAERPEGSISTLTIQRTEQRDSAMYRCASSLTRDRVTDTQYFGPGTRLTVL.

The V and J genes are TRBV29-1 and TRBJ2-2, with 11 bases fitting TRBD2. The V segment lost 6 bases and the J segment 2 bases; nucleotides outside the gene matches: 8. Germline CDR1 is SQVTM and CDR2 is ANQGSEA. The CDR3 runs 16 residues. The CDR3 reads CSVRGTSGINTGELFF. Written as DNA, the CDR3 is TGCAGCGTCCGCGGGACTAGCGGAATTAACACCGGGGAGCTGTTTTTT.

The V call is TRBV6-2 or TRBV6-3, the J call TRBJ2-2; 8 bases are a match to TRBD1. Germline CDR1 and CDR2: MNHEY and SVGEGT. V lost 5 bases and J lost 0; bases outside the gene matches: 8. The CDR3 has 17 amino acids. CDR3 coding DNA: TGTGCCAGCAGTCCCATCCGGGACAGGACGAACACCGGGGAGCTGTTTTTT. Its translation is CASSPIRDRTNTGELFF.

This rearrangement joins TRBV7-6 to TRBJ2-3, with 14 bases aligning to TRBD2. Germline trimming cut 5 bases from V and 2 bases from J; bases unmatched to any gene: 6. CDR1 is SGHVS, CDR2 FNYEAQ, per germline. CDR3 length: 17 amino acids. DNA of the CDR3: TGTGCCAGCAGCCCCGGACTAGCGGGAGGCCTCACAGATACGCAGTATTTT. Translating gives CASSPGLAGGLTDTQYF.

This clone was seen a handful of times. The chain carries TRBV7-9 and TRBJ1-1; D remains ambiguous. V lost 0 bases, J lost 3 bases, and 11 bases lay in between. This CDR3 contains 15 residues. In germline, CDR1 is SEHNR, CDR2 FQNEAQ (reference sequence). The CDR3 reads CASSLALGRYTEAFF. As DNA, the CDR3 is TGTGCCAGCAGCTTAGCGCTTGGTCGGTACACTGAAGCTTTCTTT.

CDR3 in amino acids: CASSWAGTSDYYEQYF. CDR3 coding DNA: TGCGCCAGCAGCTGGGCCGGGACTAGCGATTACTACGAGCAGTACTTC. The chain employs TRBV5-1 and TRBJ2-7, with TRBD2 identical over 10 bases. The V segment lost 3 bases and the J segment 3 bases; nucleotides outside the gene matches: 9. The CDR3 covers 16 residues. CDR1 and CDR2 from the germline V gene are SGHRS and YFSETQ.

The CDR3 reads CASSLGTGRTEAFF. The CDR3 DNA reads TGTGCCAGCAGCTTAGGGACAGGTAGAACTGAAGCTTTCTTT. The genes are TRBV7-9 and TRBJ1-1; 7 bases agree with TRBD1. The germline V gene encodes CDR1 SEHNR and CDR2 FQNEAQ (reference sequence). There are 14 residues in the CDR3. V shed 1 base and J 5 bases; nucleotides not matched to a gene: 4.

This rearrangement joins TRBV19 to TRBJ2-1, with 10 bases matching TRBD2. This CDR3 region has 17 residues. The V gene's germline CDR1 is LNHDA and CDR2 SQIVND (reference sequence). J lost 0 bases, V lost 5 bases, and 7 bases had no gene match. The CDR3 here is CASSYYASGSSYNEQFF. CDR3 sequence (DNA): TGTGCCAGTAGTTACTATGCTAGCGGGAGCTCCTACAATGAGCAGTTCTTC.

The chain is built from TRBV3-1 (or the pseudogene TRBV3-2) and TRBJ2-7; D may be TRBD1 (5 bases). The CDR3 is 13 amino acids. The V end lost 6 bases, the J end lost 5 bases, and 14 bases lay between the germline ends. Germline V lookup: CDR1 LGHDT, CDR2 YNNKEL (reference sequence). CDR3 coding DNA: TGTGCCAGCAGTCGGCTAGGGGAACACGAGCAGTACTTC. Its translation is CASSRLGEHEQYF.